The rows below give T cell receptor beta chains drawn from one sample of a study of blood T cell repertoires in COVID-19. Assay used: immunoSEQ multiplex PCR; TCRdb lists only in-frame clones, some missing. The top ten clones hold 1.4% of a sample with 65,000 to 70,000 clones, 80% to 90% of them seen once. Sequencing was carried out using peripheral blood. Receptor source: a woman aged 55-75 years with acute or convalescent COVID-19. CDR3s include the opening cysteine and the closing phenylalanine or tryptophan. A D gene is named only where the DNA matches it firmly. Not every row has a clone size; where given, it reads once, few, many or a size class.

j_gene: TRBJ2-2
d_gene: TRBD1
v_gene: TRBV9
len: 15
abundance: NA
CDR3nt: TGTGCCAGCAGCCCCCGGGACAGCAACACCGGGGAGCTGTTTTTT
CDR3aa: CASSPRDSNTGELFF

j_gene: TRBJ2-1
d_gene: TRBD2
v_gene: TRBV7-2
len: 14
abundance: NA
CDR3nt: TGTGCCAGCAGCTGGGGGGGGTCGGGCAATGAGCAGTTCTTC
CDR3aa: CASSWGGSGNEQFF

j_gene: TRBJ1-3
d_gene: NA
v_gene: TRBV9
len: 15
abundance: NA
CDR3nt: TGTGCCAGCAGCGCCGGGGTTAACTCTGGAAACACCATATATTTT
CDR3aa: CASSAGVNSGNTIYF

j_gene: TRBJ2-2
d_gene: NA
v_gene: TRBV5-4
len: 14
abundance: NA
CDR3nt: TGTGCCAGCACCTGGATGGGGCTCGACGGGGAGCTGTTTTTT
CDR3aa: CASTWMGLDGELFF

j_gene: TRBJ2-7
d_gene: NA
v_gene: TRBV4-1
len: 13
abundance: few
CDR3nt: TGCGCCAGCAGCCAAGGCGGGCCCTACGAGCAGTACTTC
CDR3aa: CASSQGGPYEQYF

j_gene: TRBJ1-1
d_gene: NA
v_gene: TRBV2
len: 13
abundance: NA
CDR3nt: TGTGCCAGCAGCATCCAGGGGTACACTGAAGCTTTCTTT
CDR3aa: CASSIQGYTEAFF

j_gene: TRBJ2-2
d_gene: TRBD2
v_gene: TRBV7-9
len: 19
abundance: NA
CDR3nt: TGTGCCAGCAGCTCGACTAGCGGGGGGGCACGATCGAACACCGGGGAGCTGTTTTTT
CDR3aa: CASSSTSGGARSNTGELFF

j_gene: TRBJ1-6
d_gene: NA
v_gene: TRBV5-1
len: 13
abundance: NA
CDR3nt: TGCGCCAGCAGCTTGGACAGGAATTCACCCCTCCACTTT
CDR3aa: CASSLDRNSPLHF

j_gene: TRBJ2-7
d_gene: NA
v_gene: TRBV6-6
len: 15
abundance: NA
CDR3nt: TGTGCCAGCAGACTCCCGGGGGATGGTTCGTACGAGCAGTACTTC
CDR3aa: CASRLPGDGSYEQYF

j_gene: TRBJ2-2
d_gene: NA
v_gene: TRBV19
len: 15
abundance: few
CDR3nt: TGTGCCAGTAAATTACGGGAGCTGGGGACCGGGGAGCTGTTTTTT
CDR3aa: CASKLRELGTGELFF

j_gene: TRBJ2-3
d_gene: TRBD2
v_gene: TRBV3-1/TRBV3-2
len: 16
abundance: NA
CDR3nt: TGTGCCAGCAGCCCCGGGACTAGCGTAAGCACAGATACGCAGTATTTT
CDR3aa: CASSPGTSVSTDTQYF

j_gene: TRBJ1-1
d_gene: NA
v_gene: TRBV19
len: 15
abundance: NA
CDR3nt: TGTGCCAGTAGTATCTCCGGGACACTGAACACTGAAGCTTTCTTT
CDR3aa: CASSISGTLNTEAFF

j_gene: TRBJ2-2
d_gene: TRBD2
v_gene: TRBV5-1
len: 17
abundance: NA
CDR3nt: TGCGCCAGCAGCTCGGCCGGGACTAGCGCCTACACCGGGGAGCTGTTTTTT
CDR3aa: CASSSAGTSAYTGELFF

j_gene: TRBJ1-2
d_gene: NA
v_gene: TRBV3-1/TRBV3-2
len: 13
abundance: NA
CDR3nt: TGTGCCAGCAGCCAAGATCCGGCCAGGGTCGGCACCTTC
CDR3aa: CASSQDPARVGTF

j_gene: TRBJ2-1
d_gene: TRBD1
v_gene: TRBV5-1
len: 16
abundance: NA
CDR3nt: TGCGCCAGCAGCCCAAGAACAGGGGGAATGTACAATGAGCAGTTCTTC
CDR3aa: CASSPRTGGMYNEQFF

j_gene: TRBJ1-1
d_gene: NA
v_gene: TRBV28
len: 11
abundance: NA
CDR3nt: TGTGCCAGCAGACTCTATCAGGTTGCTTTCTTT
CDR3aa: CASRLYQVAFF

j_gene: TRBJ1-3
d_gene: NA
v_gene: TRBV19
len: 16
abundance: NA
CDR3nt: TGTGCCAGTAAGGTCCGGGGGGACGCTTCTGGAAACACCATATATTTT
CDR3aa: CASKVRGDASGNTIYF

j_gene: TRBJ1-6
d_gene: NA
v_gene: TRBV5-1
len: 12
abundance: NA
CDR3nt: TGCGCCAGCAGCTTCATGAATTCACCCCTCCACTTT
CDR3aa: CASSFMNSPLHF

j_gene: TRBJ2-1
d_gene: NA
v_gene: TRBV4-1
len: 17
abundance: few
CDR3nt: TGCGCCAGCAGCCAAGAAAACGGCGTTGGGGGGTACAATGAGCAGTTCTTC
CDR3aa: CASSQENGVGGYNEQFF

j_gene: TRBJ2-2
d_gene: TRBD1
v_gene: TRBV7-9
len: 16
abundance: NA
CDR3nt: TGTGCCAGCAGCTTTGTCACAGGGACAGCCCTCGGGAAGCTGTTTTTT
CDR3aa: CASSFVTGTALGKLFF

j_gene: TRBJ1-2
d_gene: TRBD1
v_gene: TRBV7-8
len: 17
abundance: NA
CDR3nt: TGTGCCAGCAGCTTAGCCTTATTGACCGGGACAGGGGTTGGCTACACCTTC
CDR3aa: CASSLALLTGTGVGYTF

j_gene: TRBJ1-1
d_gene: NA
v_gene: TRBV9
len: 15
abundance: NA
CDR3nt: TGTGCCAGCAGCGTAGGGCACAGTTCGAACACTGAAGCTTTCTTT
CDR3aa: CASSVGHSSNTEAFF

j_gene: TRBJ2-1
d_gene: TRBD1
v_gene: TRBV28
len: 16
abundance: NA
CDR3nt: TGTGCCAGCAGGACGACAGGGGCCTCATCCTACAATGAGCAGTTCTTC
CDR3aa: CASRTTGASSYNEQFF

j_gene: TRBJ2-7
d_gene: TRBD1
v_gene: TRBV5-1
len: 14
abundance: few
CDR3nt: TGCGCCAGCAGGTATACGACAGGGGAGTGGGAGCAGTACTTC
CDR3aa: CASRYTTGEWEQYF

j_gene: TRBJ2-5
d_gene: TRBD2
v_gene: TRBV30
len: 16
abundance: NA
CDR3nt: TGTGCCTGGAGAGAGCCTAGCGGGAGGGCCGTCGAGACCCAGTACTTC
CDR3aa: CAWREPSGRAVETQYF

j_gene: TRBJ2-3
d_gene: TRBD2
v_gene: TRBV24-1
len: 16
abundance: NA
CDR3nt: TGTGCCACCAGTAAACTAGCGGGAGGCGATAGAGATACGCAGTATTTT
CDR3aa: CATSKLAGGDRDTQYF

j_gene: TRBJ1-1
d_gene: TRBD1
v_gene: TRBV5-4
len: 15
abundance: NA
CDR3nt: TGTGCCAGCAGCCCTTTCCGGGACAGGGGCGTTGAAGCTTTCTTT
CDR3aa: CASSPFRDRGVEAFF

j_gene: TRBJ1-4
d_gene: TRBD1
v_gene: TRBV19
len: 16
abundance: NA
CDR3nt: TGTGCCAGTAGTGTCACCGGGACAGGGTTGCGTGAAAAACTGTTTTTT
CDR3aa: CASSVTGTGLREKLFF